One sample yielded the 2 T cell receptor beta chains listed below, sequenced in a study of breast tumors, draining lymph nodes, adjacent tissues (dated by TCRdb to 2016 to 2017). Library prep was done by multiplex PCR. TCRdb records Illumina HiSeq 2000 as the sequencer. TCRdb trimmed public reads at Q25 via fastp, called clones via MiXCR and kept in-frame beta chains. One record per CDR3 amino acid sequence lists the most common genes and DNA. The sample data list about 120,000 distinct CDR3 sequences, and 20% of these were observed just once. The ten largest clones take up roughly 3.5% of the sample. Lymph node samples came from the axillary draining lymph nodes of breast cancer patients. What was sequenced was axillary lymph node tissue. The source of these receptors is a female donor with breast cancer. Some clones in this sample may be carry-over from other donors' samples.

This clonotype occurred many times. The chain recombines TRBV6-6 with TRBJ2-1, with 7 bases that match TRBD2. Trimming at V came to 8 bases and at J to 7 bases, leaving 8 bases not matched to a gene. This CDR3 is 13 amino acids long. In germline, CDR1 is MNHNY, CDR2 SVGAGI (reference sequence). The CDR3 sequence is CASRASGVNEQFF. CDR3 sequence (DNA): TGTGCCAGCCGGGCTAGCGGAGTAAATGAGCAGTTCTTC.

This clonotype showed up many times. CDR3 bases: TGTGCCAGCAGCCGCCTCGTGGGGTCTAGTGAGCAGTTCTTC. Its translation: CASSRLVGSSEQFF. The chain recombines TRBV6-5 with TRBJ2-1; D remains ambiguous. The CDR3 contains 14 residues. Per the germline V gene, CDR1 is MNHEY and CDR2 is SVGAGI. V lost 6 bases and J lost 9, with 18 bases in between.